The rows below give T cell receptor beta chains drawn from one sample of a study of spatial heterogeneity in lung cancer. MiXCR, applied by TCRdb to the 5' RACE reads, yields one record per CDR3 protein. Among roughly 80,000 distinct CDR3 sequences, roughly 12% were seen once, and the ten largest hold around 4.3%. This sample comprised PBMCs, obtained at surgery. The receptor source for this set is a male donor with early-stage non-small cell lung cancer. Each CDR3 is given with its conserved first and last residue. The D gene is left open where the match is weak. Only part of the rows carry a size: once, few, many, or a class if the clone is expanded.

j_gene,abundance,d_gene,v_gene,CDR3aa,CDR3nt
TRBJ2-3,NA,TRBD2,TRBV2,CASSPTSGRTDTQYF,TGTGCCAGCTCCCCTACTAGCGGTCGCACAGATACGCAGTATTTT
TRBJ1-1,NA,NA,TRBV2,CASLLGGEAFF,TGTGCCAGCCTGTTGGGAGGTGAAGCTTTCTTT
TRBJ2-5,NA,NA,TRBV11-2,CASSLDWVVETQYF,TGTGCCAGCAGCTTAGATTGGGTGGTGGAGACCCAGTACTTC
TRBJ2-1,NA,NA,TRBV5-6,CASSFRENYYNEQFF,TGTGCCAGCAGCTTTCGGGAGAACTACTACAATGAGCAGTTCTTC
TRBJ2-5,few,NA,TRBV6-5,CASNPRFTVGPGTQYF,TGTGCCAGCAACCCGAGGTTCACAGTTGGGCCGGGGACCCAGTACTTC
TRBJ2-2,few,TRBD2,TRBV9,CASSTPGLAGPNTGELFF,TGTGCCAGCAGCACCCCCGGACTAGCGGGGCCAAACACCGGGGAGCTGTTTTTT
TRBJ2-3,many,NA,TRBV6-6,CASSYGQPEGDTQYF,TGTGCCAGCAGTTATGGGCAGCCTGAGGGAGATACGCAGTATTTT
TRBJ2-3,few,TRBD2,TRBV2,CASSFPTSGSTDTQYF,TGTGCCAGCAGCTTCCCGACTAGCGGGAGCACAGATACGCAGTATTTT
TRBJ2-1,medium-sized,TRBD2,TRBV5-1,CASTYGGGNEQFF,TGCGCCAGCACCTACGGCGGGGGCAATGAGCAGTTCTTC
TRBJ1-1,NA,TRBD1,TRBV19,CASSDRVRMNTEAFF,TGTGCCAGTTCTGACAGGGTTCGTATGAACACTGAAGCTTTCTTT
TRBJ2-3,NA,NA,TRBV7-3,CASSYTSTDTQYF,TGTGCCAGCAGCTACACTAGCACAGATACGCAGTATTTT
TRBJ2-3,NA,NA,TRBV7-9,CAGGAGESDTQYF,TGTGCTGGAGGGGCAGGGGAGTCAGATACGCAGTATTTT
TRBJ1-4,few,NA,TRBV10-3,CASRWSGRSEKLFF,TGTGCCAGCAGATGGTCAGGGAGGAGTGAAAAACTGTTTTTT
TRBJ2-7,few,NA,TRBV14,CASSQEEGINYEQYF,TGTGCCAGCAGCCAAGAGGAGGGAATAAACTACGAGCAGTACTTC